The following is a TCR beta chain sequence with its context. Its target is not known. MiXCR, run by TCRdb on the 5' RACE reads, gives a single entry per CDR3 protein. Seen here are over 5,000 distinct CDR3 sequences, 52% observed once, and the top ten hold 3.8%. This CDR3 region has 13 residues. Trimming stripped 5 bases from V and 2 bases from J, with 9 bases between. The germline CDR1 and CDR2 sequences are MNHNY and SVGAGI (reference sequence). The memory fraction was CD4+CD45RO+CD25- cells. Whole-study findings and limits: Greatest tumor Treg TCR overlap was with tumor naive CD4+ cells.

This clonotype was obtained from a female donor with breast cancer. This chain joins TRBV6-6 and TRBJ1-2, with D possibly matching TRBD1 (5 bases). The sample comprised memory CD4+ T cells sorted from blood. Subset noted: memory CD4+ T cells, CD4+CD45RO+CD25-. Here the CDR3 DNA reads TGTGCCAGCAGTACCGACAGAAACTATGGCTACACCTTC. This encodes CASSTDRNYGYTF.